The 14 T cell receptor beta chains reported below all come from one sample, sequenced in a study of CD8 T cells in ankylosing spondylitis. Study-wide results and limits: In ankylosing spondylitis blood, a motif of about eight highly homologous TCR beta variants appeared characteristic.

These receptors' antigens are unknown. TCRdb independently ran MiXCR on the 5' RACE reads; one entry per CDR3 protein. This sample carries about 800,000 distinct CDR3 sequences, around 11% of them seen once, and the ten largest clones take approximately 0.46%. Sequencing was carried out using blood, either unsorted or a sorted T cell fraction (not recorded which). These receptors were collected from a male donor with ankylosing spondylitis.

This clonotype was seen ten or more times. The chain joins TRBV12-3 or TRBV12-4 to TRBJ1-2, with 8 bases lining up with TRBD1. The CDR3 consists of 14 residues. V lost 6 bases, J lost 5 bases, and 8 bases stayed unmatched. CDR3 residues: CASRSGGAWYGYTF. The DNA of the CDR3 is TGTGCCAGCAGGTCAGGGGGCGCTTGGTATGGCTACACCTTC.

This clonotype was detected many times. The V and J genes are TRBV29-1 and TRBJ1-2, with TRBD1 identical over 7 bases. Germline V CDR1 and CDR2: SQVTM, ANQGSEA. J gave up 3 bases and V 7 bases, and 8 bases lay outside the gene matches. The CDR3 runs 13 residues. The CDR3 loop reads CSASGGMDYGYTF. The CDR3 DNA is TGCAGCGCATCAGGGGGAATGGACTATGGCTACACCTTC.

This clonotype was seen a few times. The CDR3 loop reads CASSVLGSTYEQYF. CDR3 coding DNA: TGTGCCAGCAGCGTTCTCGGGAGCACCTACGAGCAGTACTTC. The J gene is TRBJ2-7, the V gene TRBV5-5, with TRBD2 as a possible D gene (6 bases). V dropped 4 bases and J dropped 2 bases, with 13 bases sitting between them. Germline CDR1 SGHKS, CDR2 YYEKEE (reference sequence). There are 14 residues in the CDR3.

This clonotype has more than one count but fewer than ten. This chain uses TRBV25-1 with TRBJ2-3; possible D gene TRBD2, 6 bases. CDR1 is MGHDK and CDR2 is SYGVNS in the germline V gene. This CDR3 region has 12 residues. Trimming left V 3 bases short and J 5 bases short, with 6 bases between. Here the CDR3 DNA reads TGTGCCAGCAGTGAGCGGGGAGATACGCAGTATTTT. Its protein product is CASSERGDTQYF. Looking up the rest from reference TRBV25-1 and TRBJ2-3 gives the full variable domain: EADIYQTPRYLVIGTGKKITLECSQTMGHDKMYWYQQDPGMELHLIHYSYGVNSTEKGDLSSESTVSRIRTEHFPLTLESARPSHTSQYLCASSERGDTQYFGPGTRLTVL.

V usage is TRBV2 and J usage is TRBJ2-3, with unresolved D. Germline V CDR1 and CDR2: SNHLY, FYNNEI. The CDR3 consists of 17 residues. V lost 5 bases and J lost 4, with 22 bases in between. Written as DNA, the CDR3 is TGTGCCAGCAGTACGACACGAACCTGGCGTGGCGCAGATACGCAGTATTTT. Residues: CASSTTRTWRGADTQYF.

The chain combines TRBV20-1 with TRBJ2-3; 14 bases are a match to TRBD2. Per the germline V gene, CDR1 is DFQATT and CDR2 is SNEGSKA (reference sequence). V trimming: 0 bases; J trimming: 5 bases; junction bases outside the gene matches: 10. There are 18 residues in the CDR3. CDR3 amino acids: CSARDRMGLAGVGDTQYF. The CDR3 nucleotides are TGCAGTGCTAGAGATAGGATGGGACTAGCGGGAGTAGGAGATACGCAGTATTTT.

There are a few counts of this clonotype. The chain is built from TRBV5-1 and TRBJ2-1; 7 nucleotides agree with TRBD2. This CDR3 spans 17 amino acids. V lost 4 bases and J lost 1; bases outside the gene matches: 11. CDR1 and CDR2 from the germline V gene are SGHRS and YFSETQ. CDR3 nucleotides: TGCGCCAGCAGCCCAGGGACTATCCTTAGGTCCTACAATGAGCAGTTCTTC. It translates to CASSPGTILRSYNEQFF.

This clonotype has only one observation. V usage is TRBV5-5 and J usage is TRBJ2-5, with D unresolved. In germline, CDR1 is SGHKS, CDR2 YYEKEE (reference sequence). The CDR3 totals 13 residues. Trimming stripped 6 bases from V and 0 bases from J, with 9 bases between. Here the CDR3 DNA reads TGTGCCAGCAATCAAGGGAACCAAGAGACCCAGTACTTC. It yields the protein CASNQGNQETQYF.

This clonotype was seen a handful of times. V and J are TRBV5-1 and TRBJ1-2; tentatively, D is TRBD1 (5 bases). This CDR3 region has 13 residues. Trimming cost V 3 bases and J 7 bases, with 13 bases left between them. Germline lookup yields CDR1 SGHRS and CDR2 YFSETQ. This chain's CDR3 is CASSSAGLFGYTF. The DNA of the CDR3 is TGCGCCAGCAGCTCCGCAGGGTTATTTGGCTACACCTTC.

The V and J genes are TRBV20-1 and TRBJ2-5; D not certain. This CDR3 has 13 amino acids. The V and J ends lost 6 bases and 4 bases respectively, with 15 bases between them. Germline assignment: CDR1 DFQATT and CDR2 SNEGSKA (reference sequence). In DNA form, the CDR3 reads TGCAGTGCCTCAAGCATCGGGTCAGAGACCCAGTACTTC. This sequence encodes CSASSIGSETQYF.

The genes are TRBV10-3 and TRBJ1-5; possibly TRBD1 for D (5 bases). CDR3 length equals 13 residues. V was cut by 6 bases and J by 5 bases, with 11 bases left in between. The germline CDR1 and CDR2 sequences are ENHRY and SYGVKD. CDR3 loop: CAIREQEHQPQHF. CDR3 nucleotide sequence: TGTGCCATCAGAGAACAGGAACATCAGCCCCAGCATTTT.

The table lists this clonotype with a few counts. This chain joins TRBV11-2 and TRBJ1-1; D might be TRBD1 (5 bases). In germline, CDR1 is SGHAT, CDR2 FQNNGV. The CDR3 has 14 residues. Trimming left V 4 bases short and J 7 bases short, with 16 bases between. CDR3 bases: TGTGCCAGCAGCTGGGTGGGGCGAACGGGTGAAGCTTTCTTT. Translated, it gives CASSWVGRTGEAFF.

CDR3 nucleotide sequence: TGCGCCAGCAGCCATGCGGGCAGTAGCACAGATACGCAGTATTTT. It is translated as CASSHAGSSTDTQYF. The rearrangement links TRBV4-3 to TRBJ2-3; D might be TRBD2 (5 bases). The CDR3 totals 15 residues. Per the germline V gene, CDR1 is LGHNA and CDR2 is YSLEER. V shed 3 bases and J shed 0 bases, with 10 bases lying between them.

This chain links TRBV6-1 with TRBJ2-7; 12 nucleotides agree with TRBD2. Germline trimming cut 6 bases from V and 2 bases from J; bases unmatched to any gene: 8. The CDR3 totals 16 residues. The V gene's germline CDR1 is MNHNS and CDR2 SASEGT. The CDR3 DNA sequence: TGTGCCAGCAGAAAGTGGACTAGCGGGACCCCCTACGAGCAGTACTTC. It translates to CASRKWTSGTPYEQYF.